A single sample is the source of the 12 T cell receptor beta chains below, sequenced in a study of T-cell reconstitution after alpha-beta-depleted transplantation in children. Preparation of the TCRbeta library used unique molecular identifiers. TCRdb used MiXCR to reprocess the PCR reads, holding one entry per CDR3 protein. The data show around 440,000 distinct CDR3 sequences, about 10% seen once. The sequencing here drew on PBMCs, taken before TCRalphabeta/CD19-depleted stem cell transplant. The origin of the receptors is a child aged 2 to 9 with inherited bone marrow failure, due to receive a stem cell transplant.

The V call is TRBV28, the J call TRBJ2-3; D is unclear. The V and J ends lost 6 bases and 2 bases respectively, with 15 bases between them. Germline loops: CDR1 MDHEN, CDR2 SYDVKM. This CDR3 is built from 15 residues. CDR3 residues: CASRADQTYTDTQYF. DNA of the CDR3: TGTGCCAGCAGAGCCGACCAGACATACACAGATACGCAGTATTTT. The full variable domain, in which reference TRBV28 and TRBJ2-3 provide the parts outside the CDR3, is DVKVTQSSRYLVKRTGEKVFLECVQDMDHENMFWYRQDPGLGLRLIYFSYDVKMKEKGDIPEGYSVSREKKERFSLILESASTNQTSMYLCASRADQTYTDTQYFGPGTRLTVL.

This clonotype has a count of ten or more. The chain has TRBV4-3 and TRBJ2-7; tentatively, D is TRBD1 or TRBD2 (6 bases each). Germline lookup yields CDR1 LGHNA and CDR2 YSLEER. The length of the CDR3 is 17 residues. With 0 bases removed from V and 2 bases from J, the gap between germline ends came to 17 bases. Here the CDR3 DNA reads TGCGCCAGCAGCCAAGATAACGTGGGGGGCGCACCCTACGAGCAGTACTTC. Amino acids: CASSQDNVGGAPYEQYF.

The table lists this clonotype with a few counts. This chain connects TRBV7-2 to TRBJ2-7; TRBD2 matches at 10 bases. This CDR3 contains 17 residues. The V gene's germline CDR1 is SGHTA and CDR2 FQGNSA. Unmatched junction bases numbered 7, after V lost 2 bases and J lost 0 bases. In DNA form, the CDR3 reads TGTGCCAGCAGCTTAAAACTAGCGGGGAAAATCTCCTACGAGCAGTACTTC. Amino acid sequence: CASSLKLAGKISYEQYF.

This clonotype was counted only a few times. The chain recombines TRBV15 with TRBJ1-5; D is perhaps TRBD1 (6 bases). Germline V gene data show CDR1 as LNHNV and CDR2 as YYDKDF (reference sequence). The V gene lost 0 bases and the J gene lost 4 bases, with 13 bases spanning the gap. The CDR3 is 16 residues long. DNA of the CDR3: TGTGCCACCAGCAGAGACCGGACAGCTTTTAATCAGCCCCAGCATTTT. Protein product: CATSRDRTAFNQPQHF.

The chain recombines TRBV6-5 with TRBJ2-3; 10 bases map to TRBD2. Germline CDR1 is MNHEY and CDR2 is SVGAGI. The V and J ends lost 0 bases and 7 bases, in that order; junction bases with no gene match: 4. This CDR3 has 15 residues. The CDR3 nucleotides are TGTGCCAGCAGTTACTCGGCTAGCGGGAGCCATACGCAGTATTTT. Translation: CASSYSASGSHTQYF.

Ten or more counts support this clonotype. V is TRBV29-1 and J is TRBJ2-7; 7 bases are shared with TRBD2. Germline trimming cut 2 bases from V and 3 bases from J; bases unmatched to any gene: 4. The germline V gene has CDR1 SQVTM and CDR2 ANQGSEA. This CDR3 has 13 amino acids. The CDR3 is CSVEFAGDYEQYF. CDR3 DNA: TGCAGCGTTGAATTTGCGGGAGACTACGAGCAGTACTTC.

There are many counts of this clonotype. In DNA form, the CDR3 reads TGTGCCAGCAGAAGAACAAGGGACAATGAGCAGTTCTTC. Translated: CASRRTRDNEQFF. The chain uses TRBV6-2 or TRBV6-3 and TRBJ2-1; the D is unclear. The CDR3 sequence is 13 residues long. CDR1 is MNHEY and CDR2 is SVGEGT in the germline V gene. The germline V and J ends were trimmed by 6 bases and 5 bases, with 11 bases remaining between them.

The sample holds many counts of this clonotype. This chain uses TRBV27 with TRBJ2-1; perhaps TRBD1 as D (5 bases). Trimming took off 4 bases at V and 0 bases at J, with 16 bases between the two ends. The CDR3 runs to 17 residues. Germline V lookup: CDR1 MNHEY, CDR2 SMNVEV (reference sequence). The CDR3 DNA reads TGTGCCAGCAGTTCACCCCCTTTGGGGCCCTCCTACAATGAGCAGTTCTTC. It encodes CASSSPPLGPSYNEQFF.

There are many counts of this clonotype. V is TRBV27 and J is TRBJ2-7, with TRBD2 matching over 11 bases. J lost 6 bases, V lost 7 bases, and 11 bases had no gene match. The CDR3 runs to 15 residues. Germline CDR1 reads MNHEY; CDR2 reads SMNVEV (reference sequence). CDR3 DNA: TGTGCCAGCATAAGATTAGCGGGAGGGCCGGGCGAGCAGTACTTC. Translation: CASIRLAGGPGEQYF.

V and J are TRBV20-1 and TRBJ2-7; D is unclear. The CDR3 totals 13 residues. Trimming stripped 4 bases from V and 2 bases from J, with 12 bases between. Germline CDR1 reads DFQATT; CDR2 reads SNEGSKA (reference sequence). In nucleotides, the CDR3 is TGCAGTGCTAACTATGGCGGTCCCTACGAGCAGTACTTC. It yields the protein CSANYGGPYEQYF.

This clonotype was counted ten times or more. The chain couples TRBV29-1 to TRBJ2-3; possibly TRBD1 for D (5 bases). Trimming took 6 bases from V and 0 from J, leaving 25 bases between them. This CDR3 is 18 amino acids long. The germline gives CDR1 SQVTM, CDR2 ANQGSEA. The chain's CDR3 is CSVLALDTARSSTDTQYF. The CDR3 DNA reads as TGCAGCGTACTCGCCCTGGACACGGCGAGATCTAGCACAGATACGCAGTATTTT.

This clonotype was seen only a few times. The chain recombines TRBV2 with TRBJ1-1; no clear D. The V gene's germline CDR1 is SNHLY and CDR2 FYNNEI. The ends were cut back, 6 bases at V and 1 base at J, with 12 bases in the middle. The CDR3 contains 14 residues. The CDR3 protein is CASSDNPSNTEAFF. In DNA, the CDR3 is TGTGCCAGCAGCGACAATCCCTCGAACACTGAAGCTTTCTTT.